The count of the clone carrying this T cell receptor beta chain is one. No antigen is known for it. Trimming pared 4 bases from V and 0 bases from J, leaving 19 bases between. The germline gives CDR1 SGDLS, CDR2 YYNGEE. This CDR3 is 17 amino acids long. Treatment meaning: around 19 received Ad26.COV2.S at low or high dose, single or two shots; about 5 received placebo; per-sample allocation not given. Day 63 after the first injection of vaccine or placebo was the sampling time. Clones were read by immunoSEQ multiplex PCR, and TCRdb kept only the in-frame ones, dropping some. The table records 350,000 to 500,000 clones, about 92% of them present only once. The sample comes from a study of Ad26.COV2.S vaccination and SARS-CoV-2 variants. Turning to the study itself: Doses of Ad26.COV2.S were injected into muscle once or twice, 56 days apart. Study-wide points: Following vaccination, spike-specific CD8+ and CD4+ T cell responses reportedly exhibited substantial breadth. Spike-specific TCR breadth was greater in vaccine than placebo recipients.

Sequenced here: peripheral blood, sampled in a trial of Ad26.COV2.S vaccine versus placebo. This chain joins TRBV9 and TRBJ1-2; tentatively, D is TRBD1 (6 bases). The TCR originated in a person aged 18 to 65 who received the Ad26.COV2.S COVID-19 vaccine or a placebo. CDR3 residues: CASSNGAGDTPNYGYTF. Here the CDR3 DNA reads TGTGCCAGCAGCAACGGGGCAGGGGACACACCTAACTATGGCTACACCTTC.